The 11 T cell receptor beta chains presented below share a single source sample, sequenced in a study of prognosis after radiotherapy for stage I lung cancer. Genomic DNA provided the template from which TCR beta CDR3 was amplified by two-round multiplex PCR. Round one of PCR was performed, and it used primers specific to each TRBV and TRBJ gene. TCRdb re-called the multiplex PCR reads through MiXCR, storing one row per CDR3 protein. The sample has fewer than 25,000 distinct CDR3 sequences, around half seen once. The material sequenced was PBMCs, taken before or after stereotactic body radiation therapy (not recorded which). These receptors were obtained from a donor at least 50 years old with non-small cell lung cancer.

V is TRBV6-1 and J is TRBJ2-1; 8 bases match TRBD2. The ends lost 6 bases at V and 11 bases at J; junction bases unmatched: 15. Germline V gives CDR1 MNHNS, CDR2 SASEGT. This CDR3 comprises 15 residues. The CDR3 protein is CASRPYTGTSRKQFF. DNA for the CDR3: TGTGCCAGCAGACCTTATACCGGGACTAGTCGTAAGCAGTTCTTC.

This clonotype has at least ten counts. A much larger clone lies one base from this, so it may be a read error. The rearrangement joins TRBV19 to TRBJ2-7; 12 bases align to TRBD2. Germline CDR1 and CDR2: LNHDA and SQIVND (reference sequence). There are 13 residues in the CDR3. In DNA, the CDR3 is TGTGCCAGTGGACTAGCGGGGACCTACGAGCGGTACTTC. Protein sequence: CASGLAGTYERYF.

A word on this clonotype: This may be a read error: a much more frequent sequence differs by one nucleotide. The V gene is TRBV9, the J gene TRBJ1-1, with D hard to call. The CDR3 extends over 16 amino acids. The V end lost 4 bases, the J end lost 0 bases, and 16 bases lay between the germline ends. Germline loops: CDR1 SGDLS, CDR2 YYNGEE. In DNA form, the CDR3 reads TGTGCCAGCAGCCCCCGGTACGTCTTATTGAACACTGAAGCTTTCTTT. Protein: CASSPRYVLLNTEAFF.

The V gene is TRBV6-1, the J gene TRBJ1-2; D remains unclear. CDR3 size: 12 residues. Trimming took 1 base from V and 8 from J, leaving 8 bases between them. CDR1 MNHNS and CDR2 SASEGT come from the germline V gene. CDR3: CASSEDSYGYTF. Here the CDR3 DNA reads TGTGCCAGCAGTGAAGACAGCTACGGCTACACCTTC.

This clonotype occurred a few times. A far larger clone is just one base off, so this is likely a read error. The rearrangement links TRBV7-3 to TRBJ2-4; D is unresolved. Germline V gene sequence: CDR1 SGHTA, CDR2 FQGTGA. There are 13 residues in the CDR3. CDR3 nucleotide sequence: TGTGCCAGCAGCGAGGTAGCAGGCAATGAGCATTTCTTC. Protein: CASSEVAGNEHFF. Together with reference TRBV7-3 and TRBJ2-4, the CDR3 gives the full variable domain: GAGVSQTPSNKVTEKGKYVELRCDPISGHTALYWYRQSLGQGPEFLIYFQGTGAADDSGLPNDRFFAVRPEGSVSTLKIQRTERGDSAVYLCASSEVAGNEHFFGAGTRLSVL.

This clonotype was recorded at least ten times. The V call is TRBV29-1, the J call TRBJ2-7; D not resolved. The germline V and J ends were trimmed by 1 base and 7 bases, with 11 bases remaining between them. This CDR3 has 12 residues. Germline V lookup: CDR1 SQVTM, CDR2 ANQGSEA. This CDR3 reads CSVEAATSEQYF. CDR3 coding DNA: TGCAGCGTTGAAGCGGCGACCAGTGAGCAGTACTTC.

In its sample, this clonotype was seen many times. The CDR3 DNA reads as TGTGCCAGCAGCCTATTAGACCGGATAAACACCATATATTTT. Its translation is CASSLLDRINTIYF. The chain couples TRBV3-1 to TRBJ1-3; D is undetermined. Per the germline V gene, CDR1 is LGHDT and CDR2 is YNNKEL (reference sequence). There are 14 residues in the CDR3. The V gene lost 4 bases and the J gene lost 6 bases, with 13 bases spanning the gap.

As regards this clonotype: A far larger clone lies a single base away; this is likely a read error. This chain links TRBV6-2 or TRBV6-3 with TRBJ1-1, with D perhaps matching TRBD1 (5 bases). Looked up from germline, CDR1 is MNHEY and CDR2 is SVGEGT. Trimming took 6 bases from V and 10 from J, leaving 21 bases between them. CDR3 length: 14 amino acids. The DNA of the CDR3 is TGTGCCAGCAGCGCTACTTGGACACGGTATGGAGCTTTCTTT. It specifies CASSATWTRYGAFF.

This clonotype was found once. A read error may explain this, as a much larger clone is one base away. This chain joins TRBV2 and TRBJ2-4; D is perhaps TRBD2 (7 bases). Trimming pared 7 bases from V and 2 bases from J, leaving 21 bases between. The CDR3 length is 17 residues. The germline gives CDR1 SNHLY, CDR2 FYNNEI. The CDR3 sequence is CASIDLGGGRSKNIQYF. CDR3 nucleotides: TGTGCCAGCATTGATCTCGGGGGCGGGAGATCCAAAAACATTCAGTACTTC.

Points on this clonotype: One end of the junction does not line up with germline, which may come from a read error. V usage is TRBV28 and J usage is TRBJ1-3; a possible D gene is TRBD1 (5 bases). The CDR3 length is 18 residues. Germline CDR1 is MDHEN and CDR2 is SYDVKM. The DNA of the CDR3 is TGTGTCAGCAGCCCTTTTTGGGACCCTCGGGTGTCTGGAAACACCATATATTTT. This codes for CVSSPFWDPRVSGNTIYF.

In this sample, this clonotype turned up many times. The CDR3 nucleotides are TGTGCCAGCTCACCAGGCGGGGTCCTATCTGGAAACACCATATATTTT. Translation gives CASSPGGVLSGNTIYF. The rearrangement joins TRBV18 to TRBJ1-3; D uncertain. This CDR3 has 16 residues. The V and J ends lost 2 bases and 1 base respectively, with 12 bases between them. Germline V gives CDR1 KGHSH, CDR2 LQKENI. Together with reference TRBV18 and TRBJ1-3, the CDR3 gives the full variable domain: NAGVMQNPRHLVRRRGQEARLRCSPMKGHSHVYWYRQLPEEGLKFMVYLQKENIIDESGMPKERFSAEFPKEGPSILRIQQVVRGDSAAYFCASSPGGVLSGNTIYFGEGSWLTVV.